The clone carrying this TCR beta chain was counted ten times or more. Its antigen is as yet unknown. The sample originates from a study of T-cell reconstitution after alpha-beta-depleted transplantation in children. Preparation of the TCRbeta library was carried out with unique molecular identifiers. From the PCR reads, TCRdb called clonotypes with MiXCR, one entry per CDR3 protein. The sample lists 200,000 to 250,000 distinct CDR3 sequences, about 25% occurring once. The CDR3 totals 14 residues. CDR1 is SGHRS, CDR2 YFSETQ, per germline. V dropped 3 bases and J dropped 4; count of bases not matched to a gene: 2. Study-wide results and caveats: Newly produced T cells mostly provided counts and TCRbeta diversity after one year, as hyperexpanded clones declined. Surviving recipient T cells and thymic progenitors produced the high day-60 TCRbeta diversity seen in some patients. Expanded graft clones numbering several hundred reportedly gave rise to alpha-beta T cells about two months after transplant.

This TCR was recovered from a girl between 2 and 10 years old with Fanconi anemia, due to receive a stem cell transplant. This specimen consisted of PBMCs, obtained before TCRalphabeta/CD19-depleted stem cell transplant. The V and J genes are TRBV5-1 and TRBJ2-1; 9 bases fit TRBD2. The CDR3 bases are TGCGCCAGCAGCTCAACTAGCGGGTACAATGAGCAGTTCTTC. This codes for CASSSTSGYNEQFF.